This entry features one T cell receptor beta chain sequence. The antigen remains undetermined. The sample comes from a study of cytomegalovirus exposure and HLA in healthy donors. The overall study: A later analysis reported the approximately 120 validation repertoires used the same platform as the approximately 660 first-cohort repertoires.

Germline V lookup: CDR1 LNHNV, CDR2 YYDKDF (reference sequence). V gave up 0 bases and J gave up 5 bases, with 10 bases separating them. This CDR3 contains 14 residues. Study-wide results and limits: In a later analysis, first-cohort TCR clusters were found to tend to co-occur in the 130 or so validation repertoires.

Produced via immunoSEQ multiplex PCR; TCRdb's table is partial and in-frame only. The table shows over 60,000 clones, with around 95% occurring only once. Sequencing was performed on PBMCs. The sequence was obtained from a man aged 18 to 35 in good health and CMV-seronegative. The chain uses TRBV15 and TRBJ1-1; tentative D call: TRBD1 (6 bases). The CDR3 spells CATSRETGATEAFF. In nucleotides, the CDR3 is TGTGCCACCAGCAGAGAGACAGGAGCTACTGAAGCTTTCTTT.